Here is one T cell receptor (beta chain) with its context. TCRdb's copy holds only in-frame clones and misses some; the assay was immunoSEQ multiplex PCR. The table includes around 340,000 clones, roughly 86% detected once. This CDR3 contains 15 residues. Germline CDR1 is SEHNR and CDR2 is FQNEAQ (reference sequence). Trimming took 1 base from V and 7 from J; bases not matched to a gene: 8. This entry belongs to a study of blood T cell repertoires in COVID-19. Whole-study context: Acute-phase and convalescent COVID-19 samples originated in the United States, Italy and Spain. T cells, B-cell-depleted T cells, or PBMCs supplied cDNA or gDNA.

The participants were between roughly 18 and 89 years old and came from roughly 24 US areas. The chain uses TRBV7-9 and TRBJ2-3; 7 nucleotides line up with TRBD1. This receptor was identified in a woman aged 25 to 39 who had been exposed to COVID-19. What was sequenced was PBMCs or T cells enriched from blood (not recorded which). Written as DNA, the CDR3 is TGTGCCAGCAGCTTAGGGGACAGTGACTTGAATACGCAGTATTTT. This sequence encodes CASSLGDSDLNTQYF.